These 28 T cell receptor beta chains came from one sample sequenced in a study of cytomegalovirus exposure and HLA in healthy donors. Both 60 Vbeta primers and 13 Jbeta primers went into the PCR. Sequencing was performed with immunoSEQ multiplex PCR; in TCRdb, only in-frame clones are kept and a portion is missing. Found here are 150,000 to 170,000 clones, about four fifths of them singletons; the top ten hold 2.5% to 3%. The sample was PBMCs. These receptors were taken from a man between 18 and 29 years old in good health and CMV-seronegative.

This rearrangement joins TRBV7-8 to TRBJ2-3; 13 bases are a match to TRBD2. With 3 bases clipped from V and 3 bases from J, the junction kept 6 bases outside the gene matches. Germline V CDR1 and CDR2: SGHVS, FQNEAQ. This CDR3 region has 17 residues. The CDR3 DNA is TGTGCCAGCAGCTTGCTGACTAGCGGGGGGATTACAGATACGCAGTATTTT. It encodes CASSLLTSGGITDTQYF.

This chain links TRBV6-6 with TRBJ1-1; TRBD1 matches at 9 bases. With V trimmed by 8 bases and J by 1 base, 5 bases remained unmatched. Germline-derived CDR1 and CDR2 are MNHNY and SVGAGI (reference sequence). The CDR3 is made up of 14 amino acids. This CDR3 reads CASGRGQGNTEAFF. As DNA, the CDR3 is TGTGCCAGCGGACGGGGACAGGGGAACACTGAAGCTTTCTTT.

V gene TRBV7-9 combines with J gene TRBJ1-2; D call uncertain. Trimming removed 5 bases at V and 2 bases at J, with 15 bases between. Germline-derived CDR1 and CDR2 are SEHNR and FQNEAQ (reference sequence). The CDR3 contains 15 residues. CDR3 protein: CASSLVGRRNYGYTF. The DNA of the CDR3 is TGTGCCAGCAGCCTAGTGGGCAGACGGAACTATGGCTACACCTTC.

This clone was picked up a small number of times. The gene calls are TRBV19 and TRBJ1-5; perhaps TRBD1 as D (6 bases). Germline assignment: CDR1 LNHDA and CDR2 SQIVND (reference sequence). This CDR3 has 16 residues. The ends were cut back, 6 bases at V and 1 base at J, with 16 bases in the middle. The CDR3 loop reads CASSPGALGSNQPQHF. The CDR3 bases are TGTGCCAGTAGCCCAGGGGCTTTGGGAAGCAATCAGCCCCAGCATTTT. The entire variable domain, with the rest obtained from reference TRBV19 and TRBJ1-5, is as follows: DGGITQSPKYLFRKEGQNVTLSCEQNLNHDAMYWYRQDPGQGLRLIYYSQIVNDFQKGDIAEGYSVSREKKESFPLTVTSAQKNPTAFYLCASSPGALGSNQPQHFGDGTRLSIL.

The DNA for the CDR3 is TGTGCCAGTACCCCGGGGGGGCGGTTGGGTGAGCAGTTCTTC. This sequence encodes CASTPGGRLGEQFF. The chain joins TRBV19 to TRBJ2-1, with 8 bases that match TRBD2. CDR1 and CDR2 from the germline V gene are LNHDA and SQIVND (reference sequence). This CDR3 spans 14 amino acids. J was trimmed by 9 bases and V by 7 bases; bases with no gene match: 11.

CDR3 residues: CASSPTNQETQYF. The CDR3 nucleotides are TGCGCCAGCAGCCCGACAAATCAAGAGACCCAGTACTTC. The chain is built from TRBV5-1 and TRBJ2-5; D not certain. Germline CDR1 reads SGHRS; CDR2 reads YFSETQ. The CDR3 runs to 13 residues. V shed 4 bases and J shed 2 bases, with 9 bases lying between them.

V is TRBV10-2 and J is TRBJ1-1; 8 bases fit TRBD1. CDR3 length: 15 amino acids. Germline V CDR1 and CDR2: WSHSY, SAAADI. Trimming removed 5 bases from V and 6 bases from J; junction bases left unmatched: 11. CDR3 DNA: TGCGCCAGCAGTTCGGTAGGGACAGGTCTATCTGAAGCTTTCTTT. Protein product: CASSSVGTGLSEAFF.

This clone was seen once. The chain couples TRBV5-6 to TRBJ1-4; weak D call: TRBD1 (6 bases). Germline CDR1 is SGHDT and CDR2 is YYEEEE. The CDR3 has 15 amino acids. V was cut by 0 bases and J by 5 bases, with 11 bases left in between. In DNA form, the CDR3 reads TGTGCCAGCAGCTTGGCCACAGGGAACAATGAAAAACTGTTTTTT. Translated: CASSLATGNNEKLFF.

In this sample, this clone turned up a few times. This chain connects TRBV14 to TRBJ1-1, with a weak D call TRBD1 (6 bases). Trimming shortened V by 2 bases and J by 7 bases, and 17 bases separated the two germline ends. Germline V lookup: CDR1 SGHDN, CDR2 FVKESK. There are 15 residues in the CDR3. The CDR3 region has the DNA TGTGCCAGCAGCCAAAGAGAGGGGGGGATAAATGAAGCTTTCTTT. It is translated as CASSQREGGINEAFF.

The chain employs TRBV11-1 and TRBJ1-1; weak D call: TRBD1 (5 bases). The CDR3 extends over 12 amino acids. The V gene's germline CDR1 is SGHAT and CDR2 FQDESV (reference sequence). V lost 6 bases and J lost 6, with 11 bases in between. In DNA, the CDR3 is TGTGCCAGCAGAAAAGGACAACCTGAAGCTTTCTTT. It specifies CASRKGQPEAFF.

This clone was counted a few times. The chain combines TRBV28 with TRBJ2-7; D perhaps matches TRBD2 (6 bases). Trimming cost V 5 bases and J 2 bases, with 10 bases left between them. CDR3 length: 13 amino acids. Germline V lookup: CDR1 MDHEN, CDR2 SYDVKM. Written as DNA, the CDR3 is TGTGCCAGCAGTCGCAGCGGGCCCTACGAGCAGTACGTC. Protein sequence: CASSRSGPYEQYV.

V usage is TRBV5-6 and J usage is TRBJ1-6, with 7 bases that match TRBD1. Per the germline V gene, CDR1 is SGHDT and CDR2 is YYEEEE. The CDR3 runs to 14 residues. After removal of 6 bases from V and 10 bases from J, the junction contained 10 bases not matched to a gene. The chain's CDR3 is CASTETGVGSPLHF. In DNA form, the CDR3 reads TGTGCCAGCACCGAAACAGGGGTTGGCTCACCCCTCCACTTT.

This sequence joins TRBV9 and TRBJ2-3; 7 bases are shared with TRBD1. CDR3 length equals 15 residues. Trimming removed 4 bases from V and 1 base from J; junction bases left unmatched: 6. The germline CDR1 and CDR2 sequences are SGDLS and YYNGEE. CDR3 residues: CASSIRGQGTDTQYF. CDR3 coding DNA: TGTGCCAGCAGCATAAGGGGGCAGGGCACAGATACGCAGTATTTT.

As for this clone: An end of the junction does not agree with germline; a read error may underlie this. The rearrangement links TRBV5-1 to TRBJ2-1, with D possibly being TRBD1 (6 bases). There are 14 residues in the CDR3. Germline values: CDR1 SGHRS, CDR2 YFSETQ. The CDR3 protein is CASSPGVRGNGQFF. In nucleotides, the CDR3 is TGCGCCAGCAGCCCAGGGGTCCGAGGGAATGGGCAGTTCTTC.

The rearrangement joins TRBV29-1 to TRBJ2-3; D may be TRBD1 (6 bases). This CDR3 is built from 13 residues. CDR1 and CDR2 from the germline V gene are SQVTM and ANQGSEA. Trimming shortened V by 4 bases and J by 6 bases, and 14 bases separated the two germline ends. CDR3 bases: TGCAGCGTTGGCCGGGACACAGGGGATACGCAGTATTTT. Protein sequence: CSVGRDTGDTQYF.

This clone was seen a single time. The chain employs TRBV19 and TRBJ2-5; 10 bases are shared with TRBD1. Germline assignment: CDR1 LNHDA and CDR2 SQIVND (reference sequence). The CDR3 runs to 13 residues. Losses at the gene ends were 11 bases for V and 2 bases for J; bases not matched to a gene: 5. CDR3 region: CACSDRGQETQYF. CDR3 in DNA: TGTGCCTGCTCGGACAGGGGGCAAGAGACCCAGTACTTC.

The CDR3 is CASSLDPGGRTEAFF. The CDR3 coding sequence is TGCGCCAGCAGCTTGGATCCAGGGGGCAGGACTGAAGCTTTCTTT. The genes are TRBV5-1 and TRBJ1-1, with 8 bases aligning to TRBD1. CDR1 is SGHRS and CDR2 is YFSETQ in the germline V gene. The junction had 6 bases not matched to a gene; V was cut back by 0 bases and J by 5 bases. CDR3 length: 15 residues.

This clone was counted a single time. The sample contains more than one DNA sequence encoding this CDR3. J is TRBJ1-2 and V is TRBV7-2, with 7 bases identical to TRBD1. This CDR3 is 14 amino acids long. The trim removed 1 base at V and 2 bases at J, leaving 1 base unmatched. CDR1 SGHTA and CDR2 FQGNSA come from the germline V gene. The CDR3 protein is CASSLGRGNYGYTF. The CDR3 DNA follows: TGTGCCAGCAGCTTAGGCAGGGGGAACTATGGCTACACCTTC.

The chain recombines TRBV9 with TRBJ2-7; 9 bases map to TRBD2. With 4 bases clipped from V and 2 bases from J, the junction kept 10 bases outside the gene matches. Germline V lookup: CDR1 SGDLS, CDR2 YYNGEE. The CDR3 is made up of 16 amino acids. This CDR3 reads CASSKLASGVTYEQYF. The CDR3 DNA sequence: TGTGCCAGCAGCAAGTTGGCTAGCGGGGTGACCTACGAGCAGTACTTC.

The V call is TRBV27, the J call TRBJ1-4; a weak D match, TRBD1 (5 bases). The CDR3 sequence is 17 residues long. From germline, CDR1 is MNHEY and CDR2 SMNVEV (reference sequence). Trimming left V 3 bases short and J 4 bases short, with 18 bases between. The CDR3 loop reads CASSFHPVGGINEKLFF. CDR3 bases: TGTGCCAGCAGTTTCCACCCCGTGGGGGGGATTAATGAAAAACTGTTTTTT.

A remark on this clone: Compared with germline, one end of the junction differs, possibly owing to a read error. The rearrangement links TRBV27 to TRBJ2-3, with D perhaps matching TRBD1 (6 bases). Per the germline V gene, CDR1 is MNHEY and CDR2 is SMNVEV (reference sequence). The CDR3 loop spans 15 amino acids. CDR3 bases: TGTGCCAGCAGTTTTAACAGGGCGTCGGCAGATCCGCAGTATTTT. Encoded protein: CASSFNRASADPQYF.

On this clone itself: The germline gene is not matched at one end of the junction; a read error may be the cause. Within the sample, other DNA sequences also encode this same CDR3. The chain is built from TRBV5-1 and TRBJ2-1, with TRBD2 identical over 8 bases. Germline-derived CDR1 and CDR2 are SGHRS and YFSETQ. The CDR3 loop spans 16 amino acids. Here the CDR3 reads CASSFLGGGQGNEQFF. DNA of the CDR3: TGCGCCAGCAGCTTCCTTGGCGGGGGGCAAGGAAATGAACAGTTCTTC.

This chain uses TRBV5-1 with TRBJ2-7; 8 bases agree with TRBD1. The V and J ends lost 4 bases and 2 bases, in that order; junction bases with no gene match: 5. CDR3 size: 14 residues. Germline V gene lookup returns CDR1 SGHRS and CDR2 YFSETQ. The CDR3 protein is CASSPGQGPYEQYF. The DNA of the CDR3 is TGCGCCAGCAGCCCCGGACAGGGCCCCTACGAGCAGTACTTC.

This clone was counted only a few times. The V gene is TRBV5-1, the J gene TRBJ1-6; D ambiguous. CDR1 is SGHRS and CDR2 is YFSETQ in the germline V gene. There are 13 residues in the CDR3. The ends were cut back, 4 bases at V and 11 bases at J, with 13 bases in the middle. CDR3 in DNA: TGCGCCAGCAGCCCAACGATGGGCACACCCCTCCACTTT. Translating gives CASSPTMGTPLHF.

The chain recombines TRBV7-3 with TRBJ2-5, with 8 bases identical to TRBD2. Germline CDR1 and CDR2: SGHTA and FQGTGA. V trimming: 5 bases; J trimming: 5 bases; junction bases outside the gene matches: 10. The CDR3 runs to 15 residues. The CDR3 nucleotides are TGTGCCAGCAGCGCCTACGGGGGGGCTTTGGAGACCCAGTACTTC. It yields the protein CASSAYGGALETQYF.

The rearrangement joins TRBV7-2 to TRBJ1-6, with D uncertain. The V gene lost 8 bases and the J gene lost 0 bases, with 14 bases spanning the gap. Germline CDR1 reads SGHTA; CDR2 reads FQGNSA. The CDR3 covers 16 residues. In DNA form, the CDR3 reads TGTGCCAGCCTGGCAGGACTCAGCTCCTATAATTCACCCCTCCACTTT. Protein product: CASLAGLSSYNSPLHF. The full variable domain, with the rest looked up from reference TRBV7-2 and TRBJ1-6, is GAGVSQSPSNKVTEKGKDVELRCDPISGHTALYWYRQSLGQGLEFLIYFQGNSAPDKSGLPSDRFSAERTGGSVSTLTIQRTQQEDSAVYLCASLAGLSSYNSPLHFGNGTRLTVT.

The chain employs TRBV10-2 and TRBJ1-2; 10 nucleotides line up with TRBD1. The V segment lost 8 bases and the J segment 2 bases; nucleotides outside the gene matches: 5. The CDR3 runs to 14 residues. Germline-derived CDR1 and CDR2 are WSHSY and SAAADI. Written as DNA, the CDR3 is TGCGCCAGCTCCCTGGACAGGGGGAACTATGGCTACACCTTC. Translating gives CASSLDRGNYGYTF.

This clone came up a few times. The chain is built from TRBV14 and TRBJ1-6; possibly TRBD1 for D (5 bases). The CDR3 is made up of 13 amino acids. V lost 1 base and J 10 bases, leaving 8 bases between the germline ends. CDR1 and CDR2 (germline): SGHDN, FVKESK. CDR3 amino acids: CASSQGGGSPLHF. In DNA, the CDR3 is TGTGCCAGCAGCCAAGGGGGCGGCTCACCCCTCCACTTT.